This record concerns one T cell receptor beta chain sequence. The target antigen is unknown. This record belongs to a study of PD-1 blockade in classical Hodgkin lymphoma. Overall study findings and caveats: When nivolumab was started under 1 year after ASCT, patients were excluded.

Generated by immunoSEQ multiplex PCR, the TCRdb table keeps only in-frame clones and is missing some. The sample has 35,000 to 45,000 clones, about nine tenths seen once. The CDR3 is 15 amino acids. Germline CDR1 is SGHRS and CDR2 is YFSETQ. Trimming took 3 bases from V and 2 from J; bases not matched to a gene: 5. With no exception, relapse followed autologous stem cell transplantation in all patients, and brentuximab vedotin exposure varied. The sequence was collected from a human donor with classical Hodgkin lymphoma. This chain joins TRBV5-1 and TRBJ2-1; the match to TRBD1 covers 7 bases. The sample consisted of peripheral blood mononuclear cells (PBMCs), taken at baseline. CDR3 residues: CASSYGTVTYNEQFF. CDR3 nucleotide sequence: TGCGCCAGCAGCTACGGGACAGTGACCTACAATGAGCAGTTCTTC.